The entry below gives a single T cell receptor (beta chain) sequence along with its context. In the authors' methods: Amplified reference gene primers provided the basis for estimating nucleated cell counts. Profiled with immunoSEQ multiplex PCR; TCRdb holds only in-frame clones, not every one. The DNA gave D and trimming, while V, J and clone size come from that table. The sample lists around 200,000 clones, 75% to 90% occurring once. The data were obtained in a study of blood T cell repertoires in COVID-19. The wider study: The United States, Italy and Spain were the sources of the acute and convalescent COVID-19 samples. The analysed material was cDNA or gDNA that came from T cells, B-cell-depleted T cells, or PBMCs.

Germline V gene lookup returns CDR1 SGHTA and CDR2 FQGNSA. V shed 5 bases and J 8 bases; nucleotides not matched to a gene: 11. This CDR3 contains 16 residues. Sequencing was performed on peripheral blood. The source of this sequence is a man aged 35-49 years with acute or convalescent COVID-19. V and J are TRBV7-2 and TRBJ1-6; 8 nucleotides match TRBD1. The CDR3 spells CASSPRTGSLDSPLHF. As DNA, the CDR3 is TGTGCCAGCAGCCCCCGGACAGGGTCCCTAGATTCACCCCTCCACTTT.